These 12 T cell receptor beta chains were all obtained from the same sample, sequenced in a study of blood T cell repertoires in COVID-19. Assay used: immunoSEQ multiplex PCR; TCRdb lists only in-frame clones, some missing. The table lists roughly 430,000 clones, around 90% of them singletons, with roughly 2% in the top ten. Sequencing input: PBMCs or T cells enriched from blood (not recorded which). The receptors derive from a woman aged 40-49 years with acute COVID-19.

The gene calls are TRBV9 and TRBJ2-3; D unresolved. V lost 0 bases and J lost 2, with 7 bases in between. This CDR3 region has 14 residues. The germline CDR1 and CDR2 sequences are SGDLS and YYNGEE. The CDR3 reads CASSVAPYTDTQYF. Here the CDR3 DNA reads TGTGCCAGCAGCGTAGCTCCCTACACAGATACGCAGTATTTT.

As to this clone: Other DNA sequences within the sample encode an identical CDR3. V is TRBV30 and J is TRBJ2-1; no firm D call. V lost 0 bases and J 5 bases, leaving 5 bases between the germline ends. The CDR3 is made up of 12 amino acids. Germline V gene data show CDR1 as GTSNPN and CDR2 as SVGIG (reference sequence). CDR3 residues: CAWSVGDNEQFF. As DNA, the CDR3 is TGTGCCTGGAGTGTAGGAGACAATGAGCAGTTCTTC. Complete variable domain (other parts from reference TRBV30 and TRBJ2-1): SQTIHQWPATLVQPVGSPLSLECTVEGTSNPNLYWYRQAAGRGLQLLFYSVGIGQISSEVPQNLSASRPQDRQFILSSKKLLLSDSGFYLCAWSVGDNEQFFGPGTRLTVL.

The chain is built from TRBV5-1 and TRBJ2-5; 11 bases fit TRBD2. The trim removed 7 bases at V and 3 bases at J, leaving 17 bases unmatched. This CDR3 has 18 residues. The V gene's germline CDR1 is SGHRS and CDR2 YFSETQ. CDR3: CASSDLATTSGEKETQYF. CDR3 coding DNA: TGCGCCAGCTCTGACCTCGCCACGACTAGCGGGGAAAAAGAGACCCAGTACTTC.

The rearrangement joins TRBV7-2 to TRBJ2-3; 7 nucleotides line up with TRBD2. V shed 6 bases and J 3 bases; nucleotides not matched to a gene: 9. CDR3 size: 15 residues. Germline values: CDR1 SGHTA, CDR2 FQGNSA. CDR3 DNA sequence: TGTGCCAGCAGTCTTCTGGGCGGGGGAACAGATACGCAGTATTTT. Its protein product is CASSLLGGGTDTQYF.

The V gene is TRBV25-1, the J gene TRBJ1-1; D possibly corresponds to TRBD1 (6 bases). This CDR3 contains 13 residues. Trimming took off 7 bases at V and 5 bases at J, with 14 bases between the two ends. Germline V gene data show CDR1 as MGHDK and CDR2 as SYGVNS. CDR3 in amino acids: CASKGDGRTEAFF. The CDR3 nucleotides are TGTGCCAGCAAGGGGGACGGGAGGACTGAAGCTTTCTTT. Filled out from reference TRBV25-1 and TRBJ1-1, the complete variable domain reads EADIYQTPRYLVIGTGKKITLECSQTMGHDKMYWYQQDPGMELHLIHYSYGVNSTEKGDLSSESTVSRIRTEHFPLTLESARPSHTSQYLCASKGDGRTEAFFGQGTRLTVV.

The V gene is TRBV23-1, the J gene TRBJ1-5, with 7 bases aligning to TRBD1. TRBV23-1 is reported as an ORF; its role is uncertain. The V gene end was trimmed by 6 bases and the J gene end by 6 bases; junction bases not matched to a gene: 20. This CDR3 contains 18 residues. The CDR3 loop reads CASSLPTGRRLIGQPQHF. As DNA, the CDR3 is TGCGCCAGCAGCCTTCCGACAGGGCGGCGGTTGATAGGTCAGCCCCAGCATTTT.

The chain recombines TRBV5-4 with TRBJ1-1; possibly TRBD1 for D (5 bases). Trimming took off 4 bases at V and 4 bases at J, with 11 bases between the two ends. Germline values: CDR1 SGHNT, CDR2 YYREEE (reference sequence). This CDR3 comprises 13 residues. The CDR3 DNA follows: TGTGCCAGCAGCAGGGGCGGGAGCACTGAAGCTTTCTTT. Protein: CASSRGGSTEAFF.

V is TRBV4-1 and J is TRBJ2-6; the match to TRBD1 covers 9 bases. Germline V lookup: CDR1 MGHRA, CDR2 YSYEKL. Trimming removed 3 bases from V and 0 bases from J; junction bases left unmatched: 9. The CDR3 has 19 residues. The CDR3 here is CASSQQYRGHSSGANVLTF. The CDR3 DNA reads TGCGCCAGCAGCCAGCAATACAGGGGGCATAGCTCTGGGGCCAACGTCCTGACTTTC.

The rearrangement joins TRBV5-1 to TRBJ1-6; tentative D call: TRBD1 (6 bases). Germline V lookup: CDR1 SGHRS, CDR2 YFSETQ. The CDR3 consists of 14 residues. Trimming removed 1 base from V and 7 bases from J, with 9 bases in between. CDR3 region: CASSLMDRNSPLHF. The CDR3 DNA reads TGCGCCAGCAGCTTGATGGACAGAAATTCACCCCTCCACTTT.

The V call is TRBV4-1, the J call TRBJ1-1; weak D call: TRBD1 (5 bases). Germline V lookup: CDR1 MGHRA, CDR2 YSYEKL. V was trimmed by 0 bases and J by 4 bases, leaving 21 bases between them. The CDR3 has 18 amino acids. CDR3 bases: TGCGCCAGCAGCCAAGATAGGGCCACACAACCCAGGGTCACTGAAGCTTTCTTT. Amino acid sequence: CASSQDRATQPRVTEAFF.

The chain links TRBV12-3 or TRBV12-4 to TRBJ1-4; TRBD1 agrees at 7 bases. Unmatched junction bases numbered 5, after V lost 5 bases and J lost 8 bases. There are 13 residues in the CDR3. CDR3 loop: CASSLQTGEKLFF. CDR3 in DNA: TGTGCCAGCAGTCTACAGACAGGGGAAAAACTGTTTTTT.

J is TRBJ2-3 and V is TRBV6-1; possible D gene TRBD1, 6 bases. V was pared by 0 bases and J by 0 bases, with 7 bases between. The CDR3 is 15 amino acids. Germline V lookup: CDR1 MNHNS, CDR2 SASEGT. The CDR3 reads CASSEADRSTDTQYF. CDR3 sequence (DNA): TGTGCCAGCAGTGAAGCAGACAGGAGCACAGATACGCAGTATTTT.